Each of the 20 T cell receptor beta chains below was sequenced from the same sample in a study of shared clonotypes between healthy human individuals (dated by TCRdb to 2018 to 2020). For the CD8 naive samples, CD45RO-negative cells were positively selected for CCR7, yielding a CD45RA+CCR7+ population from which TemRA cells were excluded. Receptor libraries were prepared by the immunoSEQ multiplex PCR assay. As stored in TCRdb, this immuneACCESS dataset retains in-frame rearrangements with V and J assigned. A fraction of the clones does not appear; measured against another copy, unresolved V genes explain less than half of the discrepancy, and the remainder lacks a known reason. This sample has about 1,900,000 clones in its table, and about 95% of those were observed once. The ten largest clones capture more than 0.95% of the sample. Sequences were obtained from naive CD8+ T cells sorted from blood. Taken with the paper, the label for cell subset or site translates to: CD45RA+CCR7+. The receptors come from a man between 18 and 35 years old in good health.

The V call is TRBV7-2, the J call TRBJ2-7; 11 bases map to TRBD1. J gave up 2 bases and V 1 base, and 4 bases lay outside the gene matches. CDR1 and CDR2 from the germline V gene are SGHTA and FQGNSA. CDR3 size: 16 residues. The CDR3 here is CASSLGSGQGAYEQYF. As DNA, the CDR3 is TGTGCCAGCAGCTTAGGCTCGGGACAGGGGGCCTACGAGCAGTACTTC.

The chain combines TRBV4-1 with TRBJ2-7; no definite D call. Trimming removed 1 base from V and 6 bases from J, with 7 bases in between. Germline lookup yields CDR1 MGHRA and CDR2 YSYEKL. This CDR3 has 12 amino acids. CDR3: CASSQGLTEQYF. DNA of the CDR3: TGCGCCAGCAGCCAAGGGTTGACCGAGCAGTACTTC.

The chain links TRBV7-8 to TRBJ2-3; no clear D. CDR1 is SGHVS, CDR2 FQNEAQ, per germline. CDR3 length equals 14 residues. Trimming removed 5 bases at V and 0 bases at J, with 9 bases between. CDR3 DNA sequence: TGTGCCAGCAGCCCCCTTACTAGCACAGATACGCAGTATTTT. It yields the protein CASSPLTSTDTQYF.

The gene calls are TRBV9 and TRBJ1-6; no definite D call. Germline V lookup: CDR1 SGDLS, CDR2 YYNGEE. This CDR3 comprises 16 residues. The V and J ends lost 4 bases and 0 bases respectively, with 11 bases between them. The CDR3 bases are TGTGCCAGCAGCCCCCACGGGAACTCCTATAATTCACCCCTCCACTTT. Encoded protein: CASSPHGNSYNSPLHF.

Concerning this clone: Other DNA sequences in the same sample also yield this CDR3. The V and J genes are TRBV27 and TRBJ2-7; TRBD1 matches at 7 bases. This CDR3 has 16 residues. The V segment lost 0 bases and the J segment 0 bases; nucleotides outside the gene matches: 5. CDR1 and CDR2 from the germline V gene are MNHEY and SMNVEV (reference sequence). For the CDR3, the DNA is TGTGCCAGCAGTTTATCGACAGGGCAAGTCTCCTACGAGCAGTACTTC. Translation: CASSLSTGQVSYEQYF.

In this sample, this clone turned up once. At the DNA level, this CDR3 is encoded by other sequences in the same sample as well. The chain carries TRBV29-1 and TRBJ2-1, with D possibly being TRBD2 (5 bases). Per the germline V gene, CDR1 is SQVTM and CDR2 is ANQGSEA. CDR3 length equals 15 residues. Trimming cost V 1 base and J 0 bases, with 10 bases left between them. CDR3 sequence reads: CSVEGGQSSYNEQFF. CDR3 coding DNA: TGCAGCGTTGAAGGAGGGCAAAGCTCCTACAATGAGCAGTTCTTC.

The chain is built from TRBV6-1 and TRBJ1-5; D might be TRBD1 (6 bases). V lost 2 bases and J 3 bases, leaving 20 bases between the germline ends. This CDR3 spans 18 amino acids. Germline lookup yields CDR1 MNHNS and CDR2 SASEGT. The CDR3 reads CASSEPQEGGQANQPQHF. CDR3 sequence (DNA): TGTGCCAGCAGTGAACCCCAAGAGGGGGGGCAGGCCAATCAGCCCCAGCATTTT.

This clone is a singleton in its sample. This sequence joins TRBV11-2 and TRBJ1-4; D remains ambiguous. CDR3 length equals 14 residues. Germline CDR1 SGHAT, CDR2 FQNNGV. V gave up 4 bases and J gave up 2 bases, with 8 bases separating them. The CDR3 here is CASSSGVTNEKLFF. The CDR3 DNA reads as TGTGCCAGCAGCTCCGGAGTGACTAATGAAAAACTGTTTTTT.

This rearrangement joins TRBV9 to TRBJ2-1; D is unclear. Germline assignment: CDR1 SGDLS and CDR2 YYNGEE. The length of the CDR3 is 14 residues. Deletions cut 0 bases from V and 6 bases from J, with 10 bases between. The CDR3 DNA is TGTGCCAGCAGCGTAGGGTCTATTCCCAATGAGCAGTTCTTC. Translating gives CASSVGSIPNEQFF.

The chain has TRBV5-1 and TRBJ2-2, with TRBD1 matching 8 bases. The CDR3 length is 17 residues. From germline, CDR1 is SGHRS and CDR2 YFSETQ. V dropped 0 bases and J dropped 4; count of bases not matched to a gene: 8. The CDR3 reads CASSLDRYRGSTGELFF. The CDR3 DNA reads as TGCGCCAGCAGCTTGGATAGGTACAGGGGGAGCACCGGGGAGCTGTTTTTT.

The V call is TRBV9, the J call TRBJ2-7; 9 bases agree with TRBD1. V lost 0 bases and J lost 3; bases outside the gene matches: 4. CDR3 length: 15 amino acids. Germline loops: CDR1 SGDLS, CDR2 YYNGEE. For the CDR3, the DNA is TGTGCCAGCAGCGTAGACGGACAGGGGCTCTACGAGCAGTACTTC. Translating it yields CASSVDGQGLYEQYF.

This clone has just one count. CDR3 residues: CASDREGKTEAFF. The CDR3 nucleotides read TGCGCCAGCGATCGAGAGGGTAAGACTGAAGCTTTCTTT. The V gene is TRBV23-1, the J gene TRBJ1-1; D gene ambiguous. TRBV23-1 is reported as an ORF; its role is uncertain. The CDR3 has 13 amino acids. Trimming stripped 8 bases from V and 5 bases from J, with 15 bases between.

The CDR3 region is CASSLPESEAYEQYF. The CDR3 nucleotides are TGTGCCAGCAGCTTACCTGAAAGCGAAGCCTACGAGCAGTACTTC. The genes are TRBV11-2 and TRBJ2-7; D unresolved. The V end was cut by 2 bases, the J end by 2 bases, with 13 bases between. CDR1 and CDR2 from the germline V gene are SGHAT and FQNNGV. The CDR3 runs 15 residues.

V and J are TRBV5-1 and TRBJ2-3; 7 bases are a match to TRBD1. The junction had 6 bases not matched to a gene; V was cut back by 2 bases and J by 6 bases. The germline V gene has CDR1 SGHRS and CDR2 YFSETQ. This CDR3 has 14 amino acids. The CDR3 coding sequence is TGCGCCAGCAGCTTAAGGGGGCCTAAGGATACGCAGTATTTT. It translates to CASSLRGPKDTQYF.

The rearrangement uses TRBV19 and TRBJ2-7, with unresolved D. The germline V gene has CDR1 LNHDA and CDR2 SQIVND (reference sequence). The CDR3 runs 15 residues. V lost 3 bases and J lost 0, with 12 bases in between. The CDR3 protein is CASSIGLEVSYEQYF. Here the CDR3 DNA reads TGTGCCAGTAGTATTGGCCTAGAGGTCTCCTACGAGCAGTACTTC.

V and J are TRBV7-6 and TRBJ2-2; 7 nucleotides match TRBD2. The V gene end was trimmed by 5 bases and the J gene end by 1 base; junction bases not matched to a gene: 7. Germline V gene data show CDR1 as SGHVS and CDR2 as FNYEAQ. CDR3 size: 16 residues. CDR3 DNA: TGTGCCAGCAGCGTTCCTAGCGGCGAGAACACCGGGGAGCTGTTTTTT. Translated, it gives CASSVPSGENTGELFF.

For the CDR3, the DNA is TGTGCCAGTAGTATAGCGACGACCCTGGGGGATGAGCAGTTCTTC. This codes for CASSIATTLGDEQFF. The V gene is TRBV19, the J gene TRBJ2-1; D possibly uses TRBD1 or TRBD2 (5 bases each). Germline values: CDR1 LNHDA, CDR2 SQIVND (reference sequence). V lost 1 base and J lost 8, with 15 bases in between. The CDR3 length is 15 residues.

The V and J genes are TRBV27 and TRBJ1-5; 11 bases fit TRBD1. Per germline, CDR1 MNHEY and CDR2 SMNVEV (reference sequence). This CDR3 region has 16 residues. The V and J ends lost 5 bases and 0 bases, in that order; junction bases with no gene match: 3. The CDR3 bases are TGTGCCAGCAGTCAGGGGACAGGGGGTAGCAATCAGCCCCAGCATTTT. Its protein product is CASSQGTGGSNQPQHF.

V usage is TRBV13 and J usage is TRBJ2-1; 8 nucleotides agree with TRBD2. The CDR3 runs to 15 residues. V lost 5 bases and J lost 8; bases outside the gene matches: 11. Germline-derived CDR1 and CDR2 are PRHDT and FYEKMQ (reference sequence). The CDR3 coding sequence is TGTGCCAGCAGCCAGGAACGGGAGGGCCGTGATGAGCAGTTCTTC. It translates to CASSQEREGRDEQFF.

The CDR3 DNA reads as TGTGCCAGTGACTCGGGACTCTCCACCGGGGAGCTGTTTTTT. As protein: CASDSGLSTGELFF. The rearrangement uses TRBV19 and TRBJ2-2, with a weak D call TRBD2 (6 bases). Trimming took 8 bases from V and 4 from J, leaving 14 bases between them. CDR3 size: 14 residues. CDR1 is LNHDA and CDR2 is SQIVND in the germline V gene (reference sequence).